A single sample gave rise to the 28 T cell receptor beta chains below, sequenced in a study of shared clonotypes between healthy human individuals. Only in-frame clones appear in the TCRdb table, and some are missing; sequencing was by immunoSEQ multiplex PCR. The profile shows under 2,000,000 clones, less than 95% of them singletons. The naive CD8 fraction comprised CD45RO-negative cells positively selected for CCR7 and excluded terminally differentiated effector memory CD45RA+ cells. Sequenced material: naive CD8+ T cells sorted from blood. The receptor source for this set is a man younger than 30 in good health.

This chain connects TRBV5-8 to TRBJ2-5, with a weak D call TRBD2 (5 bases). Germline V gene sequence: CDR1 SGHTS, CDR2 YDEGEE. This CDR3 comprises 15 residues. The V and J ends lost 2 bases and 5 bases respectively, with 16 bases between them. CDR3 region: CASSFSYGESETQYF. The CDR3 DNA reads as TGTGCCAGCAGCTTCTCTTACGGGGAGTCGGAGACCCAGTACTTC.

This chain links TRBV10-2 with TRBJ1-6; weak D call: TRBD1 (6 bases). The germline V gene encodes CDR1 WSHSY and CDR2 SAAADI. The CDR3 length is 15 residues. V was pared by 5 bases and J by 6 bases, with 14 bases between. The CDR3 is CASSYQGLLNSPLHF. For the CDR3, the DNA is TGCGCCAGCAGTTATCAGGGGCTACTTAATTCACCCCTCCACTTT.

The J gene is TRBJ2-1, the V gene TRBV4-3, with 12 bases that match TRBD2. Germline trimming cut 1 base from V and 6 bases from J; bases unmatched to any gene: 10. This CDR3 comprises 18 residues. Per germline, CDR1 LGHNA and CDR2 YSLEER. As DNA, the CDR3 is TGCGCCAGCAGCCAAGTGGGGATGACTAGCGGGAGAGGCAATGAGCAGTTCTTC. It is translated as CASSQVGMTSGRGNEQFF.

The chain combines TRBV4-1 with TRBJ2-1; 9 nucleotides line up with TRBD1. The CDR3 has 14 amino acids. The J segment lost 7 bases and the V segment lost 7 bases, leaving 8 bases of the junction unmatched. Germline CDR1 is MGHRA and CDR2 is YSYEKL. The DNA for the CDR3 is TGCGCCAGCACCCCCCGGGACAGGGTGAATGAGCAGTTCTTC. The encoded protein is CASTPRDRVNEQFF.

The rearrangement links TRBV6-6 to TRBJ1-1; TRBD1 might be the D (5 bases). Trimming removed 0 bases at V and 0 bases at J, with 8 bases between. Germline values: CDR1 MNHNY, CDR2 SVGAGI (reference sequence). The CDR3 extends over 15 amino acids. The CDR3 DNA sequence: TGTGCCAGCAGTTACTCACAGGATCTGAACACTGAAGCTTTCTTT. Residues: CASSYSQDLNTEAFF.

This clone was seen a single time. DNA for the CDR3: TGTGCCAGCAGTTTATTGGGGGGGCGGAGAGAGACCCAGTACTTC. Its protein is CASSLLGGRRETQYF. The chain has TRBV27 and TRBJ2-5, with TRBD2 as a possible D gene (7 bases). Germline values: CDR1 MNHEY, CDR2 SMNVEV (reference sequence). Trimming stripped 1 base from V and 4 bases from J, with 13 bases between. The CDR3 runs to 15 residues.

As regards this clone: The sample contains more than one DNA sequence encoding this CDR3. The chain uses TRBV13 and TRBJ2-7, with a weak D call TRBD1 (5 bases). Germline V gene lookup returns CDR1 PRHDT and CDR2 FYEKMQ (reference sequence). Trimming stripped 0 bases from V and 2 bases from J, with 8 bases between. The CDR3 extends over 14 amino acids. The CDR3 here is CASSLGGLAYEQYF. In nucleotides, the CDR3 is TGTGCCAGCAGCTTAGGGGGGCTGGCCTACGAGCAGTACTTC.

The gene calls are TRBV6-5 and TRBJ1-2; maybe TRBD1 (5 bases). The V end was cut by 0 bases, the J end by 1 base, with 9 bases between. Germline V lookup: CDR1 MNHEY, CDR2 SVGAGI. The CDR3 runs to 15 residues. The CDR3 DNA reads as TGTGCCAGCAGTTACTCGGCAGGGAGTAACTATGGCTACACCTTC. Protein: CASSYSAGSNYGYTF.

The CDR3 reads CASSSTGGNNSPLHF. The CDR3 DNA reads TGTGCCAGCAGCTCCACAGGGGGCAATAATTCACCCCTCCACTTT. The rearrangement uses TRBV7-9 and TRBJ1-6; 9 bases map to TRBD1. The ends lost 4 bases at V and 5 bases at J; junction bases unmatched: 3. This CDR3 contains 15 residues. CDR1 is SEHNR and CDR2 is FQNEAQ in the germline V gene (reference sequence). Full variable domain (remainder filled in from reference TRBV7-9 and TRBJ1-6): DTGVSQNPRHKITKRGQNVTFRCDPISEHNRLYWYRQTLGQGPEFLTYFQNEAQLEKSRLLSDRFSAERPKGSFSTLEIQRTEQGDSAMYLCASSSTGGNNSPLHFGNGTRLTVT.

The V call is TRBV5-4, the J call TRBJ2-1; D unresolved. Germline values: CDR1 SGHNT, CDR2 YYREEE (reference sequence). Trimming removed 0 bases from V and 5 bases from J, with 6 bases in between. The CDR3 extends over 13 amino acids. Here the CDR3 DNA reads TGTGCCAGCAGCTTGGGGGCTAACAATGAGCAGTTCTTC. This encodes CASSLGANNEQFF.

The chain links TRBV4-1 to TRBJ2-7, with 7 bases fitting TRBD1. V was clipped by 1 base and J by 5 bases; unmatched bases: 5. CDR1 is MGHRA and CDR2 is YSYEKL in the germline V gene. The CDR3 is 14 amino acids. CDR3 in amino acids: CASSQVNRGDEQYF. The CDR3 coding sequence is TGCGCCAGCAGCCAAGTAAACAGGGGTGACGAGCAGTACTTC.

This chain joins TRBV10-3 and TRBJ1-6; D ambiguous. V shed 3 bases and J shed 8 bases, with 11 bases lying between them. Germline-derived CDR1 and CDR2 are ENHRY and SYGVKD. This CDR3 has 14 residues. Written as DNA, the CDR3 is TGTGCCATCAGTGATGGGAGTAATCATTCACCCCTCCACTTT. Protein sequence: CAISDGSNHSPLHF.

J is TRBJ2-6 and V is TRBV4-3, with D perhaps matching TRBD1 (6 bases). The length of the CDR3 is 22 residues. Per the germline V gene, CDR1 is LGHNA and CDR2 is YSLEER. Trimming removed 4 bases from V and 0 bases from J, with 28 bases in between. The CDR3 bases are TGCGCCAGCAGCCCCTATTACCCACTCGCAGGGGTCCAAAACTCTGGGGCCAACGTCCTGACTTTC. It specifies CASSPYYPLAGVQNSGANVLTF.

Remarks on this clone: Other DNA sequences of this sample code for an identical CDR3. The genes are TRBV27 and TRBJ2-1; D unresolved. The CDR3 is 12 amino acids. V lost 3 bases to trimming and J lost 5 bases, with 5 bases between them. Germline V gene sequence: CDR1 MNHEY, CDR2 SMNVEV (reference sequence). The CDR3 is CASSLGHNEQFF. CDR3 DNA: TGTGCCAGCAGTTTGGGTCACAATGAGCAGTTCTTC.

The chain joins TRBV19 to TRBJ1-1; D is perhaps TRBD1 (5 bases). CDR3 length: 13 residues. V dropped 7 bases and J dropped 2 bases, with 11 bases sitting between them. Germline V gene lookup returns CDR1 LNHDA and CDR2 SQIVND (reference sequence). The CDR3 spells CASTVRGNTEAFF. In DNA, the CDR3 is TGTGCCAGTACCGTGAGGGGAAACACTGAAGCTTTCTTT.

CDR3 residues: CSASGTGFLPGANVLTF. The CDR3 DNA is TGCAGCGCCTCCGGGACAGGTTTTTTGCCTGGGGCCAACGTCCTGACTTTC. The V gene is TRBV29-1, the J gene TRBJ2-6; 8 nucleotides align to TRBD1. The CDR3 is 17 amino acids. Germline assignment: CDR1 SQVTM and CDR2 ANQGSEA. J was trimmed by 2 bases and V by 7 bases; bases with no gene match: 13.

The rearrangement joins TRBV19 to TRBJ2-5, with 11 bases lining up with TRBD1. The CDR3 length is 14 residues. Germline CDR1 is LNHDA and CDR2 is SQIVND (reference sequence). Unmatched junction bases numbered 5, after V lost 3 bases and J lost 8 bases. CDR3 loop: CASSIGTGGPTQYF. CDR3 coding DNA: TGTGCCAGTAGTATCGGGACAGGGGGGCCCACCCAGTACTTC. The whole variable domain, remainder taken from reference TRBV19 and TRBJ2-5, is DGGITQSPKYLFRKEGQNVTLSCEQNLNHDAMYWYRQDPGQGLRLIYYSQIVNDFQKGDIAEGYSVSREKKESFPLTVTSAQKNPTAFYLCASSIGTGGPTQYFGPGTRLLVL.

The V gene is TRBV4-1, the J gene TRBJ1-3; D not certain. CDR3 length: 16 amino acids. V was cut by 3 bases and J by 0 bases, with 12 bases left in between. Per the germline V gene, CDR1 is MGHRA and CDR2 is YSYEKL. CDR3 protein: CASSQASYNSGNTIYF. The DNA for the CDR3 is TGCGCCAGCAGCCAGGCTTCCTACAACTCTGGAAACACCATATATTTT.

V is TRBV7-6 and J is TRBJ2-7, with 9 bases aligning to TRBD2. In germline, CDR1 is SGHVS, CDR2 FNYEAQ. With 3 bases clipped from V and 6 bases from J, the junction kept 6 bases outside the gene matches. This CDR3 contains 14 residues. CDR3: CASSLGGGAGEQYF. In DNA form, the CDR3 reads TGTGCCAGCAGCTTGGGCGGGGGGGCCGGCGAGCAGTACTTC.

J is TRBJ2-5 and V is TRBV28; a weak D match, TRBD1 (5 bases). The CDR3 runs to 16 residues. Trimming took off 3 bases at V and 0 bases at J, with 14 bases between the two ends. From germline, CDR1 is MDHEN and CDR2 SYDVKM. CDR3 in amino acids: CASSLAFREDQETQYF. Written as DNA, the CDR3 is TGTGCCAGCAGTTTGGCATTCAGGGAAGACCAAGAGACCCAGTACTTC.

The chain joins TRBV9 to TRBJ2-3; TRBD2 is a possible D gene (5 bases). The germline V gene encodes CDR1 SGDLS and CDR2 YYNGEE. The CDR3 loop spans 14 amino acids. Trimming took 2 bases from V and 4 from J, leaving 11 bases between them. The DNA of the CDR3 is TGTGCCAGCAGCGTTGAGGGTTGGGCAGATACGCAGTATTTT. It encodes CASSVEGWADTQYF.

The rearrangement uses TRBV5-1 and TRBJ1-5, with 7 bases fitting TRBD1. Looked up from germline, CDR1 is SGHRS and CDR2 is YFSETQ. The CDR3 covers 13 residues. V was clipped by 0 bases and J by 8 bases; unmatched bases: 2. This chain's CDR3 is CASSLAQGEPQHF. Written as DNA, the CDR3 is TGCGCCAGCAGCTTGGCCCAGGGGGAGCCCCAGCATTTT. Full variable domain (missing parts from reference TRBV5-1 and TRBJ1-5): KAGVTQTPRYLIKTRGQQVTLSCSPISGHRSVSWYQQTPGQGLQFLFEYFSETQRNKGNFPGRFSGRQFSNSRSEMNVSTLELGDSALYLCASSLAQGEPQHFGDGTRLSIL.

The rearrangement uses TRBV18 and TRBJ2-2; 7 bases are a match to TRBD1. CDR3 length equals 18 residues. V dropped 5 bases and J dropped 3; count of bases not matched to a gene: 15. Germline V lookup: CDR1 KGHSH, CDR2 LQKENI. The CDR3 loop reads CASSDTIPTGDDTGELFF. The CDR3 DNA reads TGTGCCAGCTCAGATACGATCCCAACAGGGGACGACACCGGGGAGCTGTTTTTT. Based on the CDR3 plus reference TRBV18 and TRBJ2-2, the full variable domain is NAGVMQNPRHLVRRRGQEARLRCSPMKGHSHVYWYRQLPEEGLKFMVYLQKENIIDESGMPKERFSAEFPKEGPSILRIQQVVRGDSAAYFCASSDTIPTGDDTGELFFGEGSRLTVL.

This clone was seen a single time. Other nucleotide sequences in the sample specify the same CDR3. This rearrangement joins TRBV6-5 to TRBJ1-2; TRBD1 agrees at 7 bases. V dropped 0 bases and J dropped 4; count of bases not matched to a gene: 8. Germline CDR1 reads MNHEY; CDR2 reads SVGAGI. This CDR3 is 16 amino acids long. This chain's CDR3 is CASSYSTGERSYGYTF. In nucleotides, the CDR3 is TGTGCCAGCAGTTACTCTACAGGGGAGCGGAGCTATGGCTACACCTTC.

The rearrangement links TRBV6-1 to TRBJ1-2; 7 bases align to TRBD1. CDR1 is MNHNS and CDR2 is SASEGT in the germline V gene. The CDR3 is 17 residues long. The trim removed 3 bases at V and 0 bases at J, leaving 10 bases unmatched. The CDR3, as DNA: TGTGCCAGCAGTGAGATACAGGGGATTGGGGCTAACTATGGCTACACCTTC. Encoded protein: CASSEIQGIGANYGYTF.

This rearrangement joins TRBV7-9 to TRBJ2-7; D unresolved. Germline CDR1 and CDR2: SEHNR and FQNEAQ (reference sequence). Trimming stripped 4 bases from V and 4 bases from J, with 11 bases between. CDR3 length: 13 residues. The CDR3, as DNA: TGTGCCAGCAGCTCCGCCGGGCCTTACGAGCAGTACTTC. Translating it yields CASSSAGPYEQYF.

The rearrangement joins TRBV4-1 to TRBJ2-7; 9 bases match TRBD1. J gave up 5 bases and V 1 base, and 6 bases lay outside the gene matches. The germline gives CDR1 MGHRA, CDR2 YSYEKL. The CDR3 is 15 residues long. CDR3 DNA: TGCGCCAGCAGCCAAGGGTCACAGGGGGCGGACGAGCAGTACTTC. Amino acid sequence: CASSQGSQGADEQYF.

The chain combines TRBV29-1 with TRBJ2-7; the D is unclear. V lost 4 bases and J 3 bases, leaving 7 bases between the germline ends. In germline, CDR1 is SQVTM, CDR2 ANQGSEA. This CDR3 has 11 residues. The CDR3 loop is CSVVDFYEQYF. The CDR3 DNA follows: TGCAGCGTTGTAGACTTCTACGAGCAGTACTTC.